What follows describes a single TCR beta chain. Its antigen is as yet unknown. The data were obtained in a study of T cell repertoires in cytomegalovirus infection. Whole-study context: Researchers turned to recently identified HLA-C-restricted CMV epitopes as well as well-studied HLA-B-restricted ones. Carrying CMV and the relevant HLA type showed in public TCR beta signatures.

Per germline, CDR1 MNHEY and CDR2 SMNVEV (reference sequence). The CDR3 runs to 14 residues. The V gene lost 5 bases and the J gene lost 4 bases, with 14 bases spanning the gap. The study, taken as a whole, reports: It was HLA-C-restricted CMV-specific TCR beta clonotypes that dominated the response ex vivo. Identification of carriers of CMV plus the relevant HLA was achieved through cumulative public TCR beta family frequency.

TCRdb re-derived calls from the reads in MiXCR, one entry per CDR3 protein. The table lists 450,000 to 550,000 distinct CDR3 sequences, about 39% of them singletons. This sequence joins TRBV27 and TRBJ1-1, with D unclear. This clonotype was obtained from a human donor in good health (CMV status not recorded). Some clones in this sample may be carry-over from other donors' samples. The source was cultured PBMCs, collected from culture after CMV antigen stimulation. CDR3 amino acids: CASSPTRVSTEAFF. The CDR3 DNA is TGTGCCAGCAGTCCTACTAGGGTATCCACTGAAGCTTTCTTT.